The sequence of this T cell receptor (beta chain) was determined in a study of immune characterization of retroperitoneal liposarcoma. In TCRdb, the PCR reads were re-called with MiXCR into one record per CDR3 protein. Among about 2,300 distinct CDR3 sequences listed, approximately 20% were seen once. By proportion, this clonotype is medium-sized. CDR1 and CDR2 (germline): MNHNY, SVGAGI (reference sequence). This CDR3 is built from 13 residues. This receptor was taken from a male donor with retroperitoneal liposarcoma. The chain couples TRBV6-6 to TRBJ2-1; a weak D match, TRBD1 (6 bases). The J call may be wrong; the DNA end is better matched by TRBJ2-7. Material for sequencing was tumor tissue. CDR3 region: CASSRDNYNEQYF. CDR3 nucleotides: TGTGCCAGCAGCCGGGACAATTACAATGAGCAGTACTTC.